Each of the 12 T cell receptor beta chains below was sequenced from the same sample in a study of blood T cell repertoires in COVID-19. Measured with immunoSEQ multiplex PCR; TCRdb has only the in-frame clones, and not every one. The sample yields a few hundred thousand clones, approximately 83% seen once. Source material: PBMCs or T cells enriched from blood (not recorded which). These receptors were taken from a man aged 45-65 years who had recovered from COVID-19.

The chain couples TRBV7-2 to TRBJ2-1; 7 bases are a match to TRBD2. Germline V gene lookup returns CDR1 SGHTA and CDR2 FQGNSA. This CDR3 comprises 16 residues. J lost 6 bases, V lost 5 bases, and 13 bases had no gene match. The CDR3 loop reads CASSTVVGRAINEQFF. The CDR3 region has the DNA TGTGCCAGCAGCACCGTTGTGGGGAGGGCCATCAATGAGCAGTTCTTC. Drawing the rest from reference TRBV7-2 and TRBJ2-1, the complete variable domain is GAGVSQSPSNKVTEKGKDVELRCDPISGHTALYWYRQSLGQGLEFLIYFQGNSAPDKSGLPSDRFSAERTGGSVSTLTIQRTQQEDSAVYLCASSTVVGRAINEQFFGPGTRLTVL.

The CDR3 DNA sequence: TGTGCCAGCACCTCCGGGGAGACCCAGTACTTC. Its translation is CASTSGETQYF. The chain joins TRBV25-1 to TRBJ2-5; D is uncertain. CDR1 is MGHDK, CDR2 SYGVNS, per germline. The CDR3 totals 11 residues. Trimming stripped 7 bases from V and 5 bases from J, with 8 bases between.

This chain uses TRBV6-5 with TRBJ2-5; 7 nucleotides agree with TRBD2. With V trimmed by 8 bases and J by 3 bases, 9 bases remained unmatched. Germline V CDR1 and CDR2: MNHEY, SVGAGI. The CDR3 is 14 residues long. The CDR3 DNA sequence: TGTGCCAGCGGATGGGCTAGCGGTAAAGAGACCCAGTACTTC. This codes for CASGWASGKETQYF.

The V call is TRBV5-5, the J call TRBJ2-7; D not certain. Per germline, CDR1 SGHKS and CDR2 YYEKEE (reference sequence). Trimming took 4 bases from V and 0 from J, leaving 8 bases between them. The CDR3 is made up of 13 amino acids. The CDR3 bases are TGTGCCAGCAGCCCGCACACCTCCTACGAGCAGTACTTC. Protein product: CASSPHTSYEQYF.

V usage is TRBV12-3 or TRBV12-4 and J usage is TRBJ2-1; no firm D call. V lost 5 bases, J lost 8 bases, and 13 bases lay in between. The CDR3 loop spans 13 amino acids. The CDR3 region has the DNA TGTGCCAGCAGTGCGGCAGCTCACCATGAGCAGTTCTTC. Residues: CASSAAAHHEQFF.

The rearrangement uses TRBV19 and TRBJ2-1; tentatively, D is TRBD2 (6 bases). The germline V gene encodes CDR1 LNHDA and CDR2 SQIVND (reference sequence). Trimming removed 10 bases at V and 9 bases at J, with 31 bases between. This CDR3 is built from 17 residues. The CDR3 reads CAIIAPGLSQKRSEQFF. Here the CDR3 DNA reads TGTGCCATTATTGCACCGGGACTTTCCCAAAAGCGGAGTGAGCAGTTCTTC.

The chain is built from TRBV7-2 and TRBJ2-1, with TRBD2 matching 11 bases. Losses at the gene ends were 5 bases for V and 6 bases for J; bases not matched to a gene: 18. Germline V gene data show CDR1 as SGHTA and CDR2 as FQGNSA. CDR3 length: 19 amino acids. CDR3 coding DNA: TGTGCCAGCAGCGCCCGCCAATTTCCGGGACTAGCGGACTTCAATGAGCAGTTCTTC. Translated, it gives CASSARQFPGLADFNEQFF.

The gene calls are TRBV5-4 and TRBJ2-1; 13 bases match TRBD2. Germline CDR1 SGHNT, CDR2 YYREEE (reference sequence). V gave up 0 bases and J gave up 8 bases; unmatched junction bases: 5. CDR3 length: 16 amino acids. The DNA for the CDR3 is TGTGCCAGCAGCTTGGGGGGACTAGCGGGATTATATGAGCAGTTCTTC. Translating gives CASSLGGLAGLYEQFF.

The sample holds one count of this clone. An end of the junction differs from the germline gene, which may be a read error. This sequence joins TRBV28 and TRBJ1-2; 7 nucleotides align to TRBD1. Germline V gene sequence: CDR1 MDHEN, CDR2 SYDVKM. The CDR3 has 15 residues. CDR3: CASSFGRGRLLDPSF. As DNA, the CDR3 is TGTGCCAGCAGTTTCGGGAGGGGGCGCCTCTTAGATCCCTCCTTC.

The chain links TRBV7-9 to TRBJ1-3; the D gene is possibly TRBD1 (6 bases). Per the germline V gene, CDR1 is SEHNR and CDR2 is FQNEAQ (reference sequence). Between the trimmed V and J ends, which lost 4 bases and 3 bases, there was a span of 10 bases. The CDR3 runs 14 residues. The DNA for the CDR3 is TGTGCCAGCAGCTCCCCAGGGGTTGGAAACACCATATATTTT. This gives the protein CASSSPGVGNTIYF.

The V and J genes are TRBV29-1 and TRBJ1-1; TRBD1 aligns across 8 bases. This CDR3 region has 12 residues. The germline V gene has CDR1 SQVTM and CDR2 ANQGSEA. V shed 6 bases, J shed 4 bases, and the junction held 4 bases outside the gene matches. In DNA form, the CDR3 reads TGCAGCGTCGACAGGGGTGCCACTGAAGCTTTCTTT. Encoded protein: CSVDRGATEAFF.

This clone was recorded at least ten times. This chain uses TRBV19 with TRBJ1-2; D might be TRBD1 (6 bases). The CDR3 is 12 residues long. V lost 8 bases to trimming and J lost 2 bases, with 9 bases between them. CDR1 is LNHDA, CDR2 SQIVND, per germline (reference sequence). This CDR3 reads CASSGANYGYTF. DNA of the CDR3: TGTGCCAGTTCAGGGGCCAACTATGGCTACACCTTC. Based on the CDR3 plus reference TRBV19 and TRBJ1-2, the full variable domain is DGGITQSPKYLFRKEGQNVTLSCEQNLNHDAMYWYRQDPGQGLRLIYYSQIVNDFQKGDIAEGYSVSREKKESFPLTVTSAQKNPTAFYLCASSGANYGYTFGSGTRLTVV.